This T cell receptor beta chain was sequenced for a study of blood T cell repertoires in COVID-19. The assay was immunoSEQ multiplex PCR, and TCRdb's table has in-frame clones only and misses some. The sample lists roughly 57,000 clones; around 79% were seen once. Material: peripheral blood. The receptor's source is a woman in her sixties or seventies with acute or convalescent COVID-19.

CDR3 region: CAWSVSYLAKNIQYF. Here the CDR3 DNA reads TGTGCCTGGAGTGTATCCTATCTAGCCAAAAACATTCAGTACTTC. The J gene is TRBJ2-4, the V gene TRBV30; D is uncertain. Germline V gene data show CDR1 as GTSNPN and CDR2 as SVGIG (reference sequence). This CDR3 spans 15 amino acids. V was trimmed by 0 bases and J by 0 bases, leaving 9 bases between them.